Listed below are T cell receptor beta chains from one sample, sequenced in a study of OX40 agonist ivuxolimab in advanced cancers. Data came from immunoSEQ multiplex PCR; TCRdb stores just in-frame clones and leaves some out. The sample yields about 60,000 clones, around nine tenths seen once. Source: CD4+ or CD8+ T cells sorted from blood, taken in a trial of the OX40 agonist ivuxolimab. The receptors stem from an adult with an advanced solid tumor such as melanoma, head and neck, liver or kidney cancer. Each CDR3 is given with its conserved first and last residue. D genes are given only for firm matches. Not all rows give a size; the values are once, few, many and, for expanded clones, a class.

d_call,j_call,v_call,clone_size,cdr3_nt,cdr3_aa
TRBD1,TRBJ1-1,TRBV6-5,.,TGTGCCAGCAACTCCATCGACAGGGACGAACGGGTAGCTTTCTTT,CASNSIDRDERVAFF
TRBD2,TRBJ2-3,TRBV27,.,TGTGCCAGCAGTATCGACCTAGCGGGAGCGGAAGATACGCAGTATTTT,CASSIDLAGAEDTQYF
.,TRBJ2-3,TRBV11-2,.,TGTGCCAGCAGCTCCGGGCGGACCTTCACAGATACGCAGTATTTT,CASSSGRTFTDTQYF
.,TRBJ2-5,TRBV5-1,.,TGCGCCAGCAGCTTGTCTAGCCAAGAGACCCAGTACTTC,CASSLSSQETQYF
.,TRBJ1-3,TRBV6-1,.,TGTGCCAGCAGTGCGATCTACTCTGGAAACACCATATATTTT,CASSAIYSGNTIYF
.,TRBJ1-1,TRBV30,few,TGTGCCTGGGACTCAGGGAGGGGGGCTGAGACTGAAGCTTTCTTT,CAWDSGRGAETEAFF
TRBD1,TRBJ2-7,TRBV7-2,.,TGTGCCAGCAGCTTAGGCCGGACAGGGGGTTACGAGCAGTACTTC,CASSLGRTGGYEQYF
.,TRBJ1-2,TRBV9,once,TGTGCCAGCAGCGTAGGGGCCGCAGGAAACTATGGCTACACCTTC,CASSVGAAGNYGYTF
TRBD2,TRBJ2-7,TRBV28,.,TGTGCCAGCAGGCCGGGACTAGCGGGACGCTACGAGCAGTACTTC,CASRPGLAGRYEQYF
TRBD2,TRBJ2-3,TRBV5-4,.,TGTGCCAGCAGCTTGTTACTAGCGGGCACAGATACGCAGTATTTT,CASSLLLAGTDTQYF
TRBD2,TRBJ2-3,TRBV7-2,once,TGTGCCAGCAGCTTATGGAATAGTGGCGGGAGGGGCACAGATACGCAGTATTTT,CASSLWNSGGRGTDTQYF
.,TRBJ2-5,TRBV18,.,TGTGCCAGCTCACCAGGGGAAACAGTCCAAGAGACCCAGTACTTC,CASSPGETVQETQYF
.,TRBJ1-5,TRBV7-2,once,TGTGCCAGCAGCTGGGGTAATAGCAATCAGCCCCAGCATTTT,CASSWGNSNQPQHF
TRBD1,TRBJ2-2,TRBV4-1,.,TGCGCCAGCAGGTTCATCACAGGGGGCACCGGGGAGCTGTTTTTT,CASRFITGGTGELFF
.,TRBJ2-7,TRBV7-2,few,TGTGCCAGCAGCTCGGGCCTCCCCTCCACCGAGCAGTACTTC,CASSSGLPSTEQYF
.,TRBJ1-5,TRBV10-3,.,TGTGCCATCAGTGAGTCCCCCTACCGGTCGAGGGATCAGCCCCAGCATTTT,CAISESPYRSRDQPQHF
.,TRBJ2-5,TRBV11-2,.,TGTGCCAGCAGCTTGAGAGGGGGGCATTATTTAGAGCAGTACTTC,CASSLRGGHYLEQYF
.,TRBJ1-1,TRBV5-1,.,TGCGCCAGCAGCCCGCGGACTGGAATAGGGACTGAAGCTTTCTTT,CASSPRTGIGTEAFF
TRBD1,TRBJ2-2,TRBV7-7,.,TGTGCTAGCAGCCGGGACAGAGACACCGGGGAGCTGTTTTTT,CASSRDRDTGELFF
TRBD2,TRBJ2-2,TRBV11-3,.,TGTGCCAGCAGCTTAACATATGGGACTAGCGGGCCCGGGGAGCTGTTTTTT,CASSLTYGTSGPGELFF
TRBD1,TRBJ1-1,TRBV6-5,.,TGTGCCAGCAGTGATGGACAGGGGGCGAAAGCTTTCTTT,CASSDGQGAKAFF
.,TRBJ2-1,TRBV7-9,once,TGTGCCAGCAGCTTAGATTGGAGGGAGCAGTTCTTC,CASSLDWREQFF
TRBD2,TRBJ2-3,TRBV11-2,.,TGTGCCAGCAGCTTAGATTGGAGGGGACTAGCGGGAGTGGTAGATACGCAGTATTTT,CASSLDWRGLAGVVDTQYF
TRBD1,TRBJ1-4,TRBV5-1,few,TGCGCCAGCAGCGCCGGACAGGGTAATGAAAAACTGTTTTTT,CASSAGQGNEKLFF
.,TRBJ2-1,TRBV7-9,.,TGTGCCAGCAGCCCGTCCTACGAGGGGGAGCAGTTCTTC,CASSPSYEGEQFF
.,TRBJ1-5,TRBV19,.,TGTGCCAGTAGTATTGGCCGGGAGGCCAATTATCAGCCCCAGCATTTT,CASSIGREANYQPQHF
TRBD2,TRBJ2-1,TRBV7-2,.,TGTGCCAGCAGCTTAGCGAGGACTAGCGGGCTCAATGAGCAGTTCTTC,CASSLARTSGLNEQFF
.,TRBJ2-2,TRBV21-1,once,TGTGCCAGCAGCGCGAACCTCCGAGCGGAGATTACAACTAACACCGGGGAGCTGTTTTTT,CASSANLRAEITTNTGELFF
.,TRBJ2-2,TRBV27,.,TGTGCCAGCAGTTTAAGGGAGGGTATGGGGGACATGTTTTTT,CASSLREGMGDMFF
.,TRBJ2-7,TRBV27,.,TGTGCCAGCAGTTTATCGGGGGACGCATACTACGAGCAGTACTTC,CASSLSGDAYYEQYF
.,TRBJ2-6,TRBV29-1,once,TGCAGCGGGGGTGAGGCCAACGTCCTGACTTTC,CSGGEANVLTF
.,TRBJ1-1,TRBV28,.,TGTGCCAGCAGTTTATCCGGGGCGGACACTGAAGCTTTCTTT,CASSLSGADTEAFF
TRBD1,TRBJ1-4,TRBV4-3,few,TGCGCCAGCAGCCAAGAAACAGGGGCGAGTGGGGAAAAACTGTTTTTT,CASSQETGASGEKLFF
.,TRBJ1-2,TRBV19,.,TGTGCCAGTAGTATAACCGGGCCGGACGGCCACACCTTC,CASSITGPDGHTF
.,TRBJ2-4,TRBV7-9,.,TGTGCCAGCAGCTTAGCAATTACGCCACAGGGTGAAAATCAGTACTTC,CASSLAITPQGENQYF
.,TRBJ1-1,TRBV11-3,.,TGTGCCAGCAGCTTAGTCCCGGACACTGAAGCTTTCTTT,CASSLVPDTEAFF
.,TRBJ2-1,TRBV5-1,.,TGCGCCAGCAGCCGAGGACAGACCACTGATGAGTTCTTC,CASSRGQTTDEFF
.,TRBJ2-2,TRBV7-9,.,TGTGCCAGCAGCCTCGCCGGGGAGCTGTTTTTT,CASSLAGELFF
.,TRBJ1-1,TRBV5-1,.,TGCGCCAGCAGCTCACGCCGGGACACATCCACCAACACTGAAGCTTTCTTT,CASSSRRDTSTNTEAFF
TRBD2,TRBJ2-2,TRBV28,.,TGTGCCAGCAGTTTCCCAACGCCGGGAGGGCCTTTCGATGCCGGGGAGCTGTTTTTT,CASSFPTPGGPFDAGELFF
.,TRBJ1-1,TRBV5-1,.,TGCGCCAGCAGCTTGACGGTATACACTGAAGCTTTCTTT,CASSLTVYTEAFF
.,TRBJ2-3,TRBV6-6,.,TGTGCCAGCAGTACCCCTGCGATACTCACAGATACGCAGTATTTT,CASSTPAILTDTQYF
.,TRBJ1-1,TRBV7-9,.,TGTGCCAGCAGCTTAGATTCAGTGAACACTGAAGCTTTCTTT,CASSLDSVNTEAFF
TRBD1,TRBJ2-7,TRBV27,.,TGTGCCAGCAGTTTCAGGCAGGGGGCGTCCGAGCAGTACTTC,CASSFRQGASEQYF
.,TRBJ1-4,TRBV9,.,TGTGCCAGCAGCGTCGGAGGTTCTGCAACTAATGAAAAACTGTTTTTT,CASSVGGSATNEKLFF
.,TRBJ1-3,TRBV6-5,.,TGTGCCAGCAGTTACTCGAGATCCGAAGGAAACACCATATATTTT,CASSYSRSEGNTIYF
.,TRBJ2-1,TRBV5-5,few,TGTGCCAGCAGCTTCGGCGTGCATCTCCTTTCCTACAATGAGCAGTTCTTC,CASSFGVHLLSYNEQFF
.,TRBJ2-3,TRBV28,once,TGTGCCAGCAGTCTGACAGGAGGCACAGATACGCAGTATTTT,CASSLTGGTDTQYF
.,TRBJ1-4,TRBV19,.,TGTGCCAGTAGTCCAACAGGGCCAGCTGAGGAAAAACTGTTTTTT,CASSPTGPAEEKLFF